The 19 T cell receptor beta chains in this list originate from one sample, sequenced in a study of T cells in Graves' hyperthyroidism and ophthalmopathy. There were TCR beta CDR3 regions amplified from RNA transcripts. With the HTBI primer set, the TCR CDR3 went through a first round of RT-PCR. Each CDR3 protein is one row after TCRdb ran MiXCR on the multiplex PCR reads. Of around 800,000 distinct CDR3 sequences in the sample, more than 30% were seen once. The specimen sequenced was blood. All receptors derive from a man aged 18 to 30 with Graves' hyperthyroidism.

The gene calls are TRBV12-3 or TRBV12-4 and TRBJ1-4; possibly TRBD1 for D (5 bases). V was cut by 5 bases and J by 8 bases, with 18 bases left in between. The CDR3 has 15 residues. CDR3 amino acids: CASSEATGGGEKLFF. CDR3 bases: TGTGCCAGCAGTGAAGCCACAGGAGGAGGCGAAAAACTGTTTTTT.

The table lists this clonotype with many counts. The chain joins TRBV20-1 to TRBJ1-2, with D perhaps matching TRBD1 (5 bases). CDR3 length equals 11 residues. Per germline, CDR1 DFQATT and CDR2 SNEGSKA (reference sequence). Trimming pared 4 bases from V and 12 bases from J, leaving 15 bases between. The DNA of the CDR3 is TGCAGTGCTAAGCGGGACGGACCTAACACCTTC. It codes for CSAKRDGPNTF.

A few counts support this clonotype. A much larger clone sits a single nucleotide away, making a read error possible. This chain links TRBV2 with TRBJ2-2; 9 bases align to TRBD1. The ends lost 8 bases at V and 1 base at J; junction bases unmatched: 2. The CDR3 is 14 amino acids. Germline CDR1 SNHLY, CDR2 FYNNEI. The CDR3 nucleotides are TGTGCCAGCGGGGGACAGGGGAACACCGGGGAGCTGTTTTTT. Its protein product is CASGGQGNTGELFF.

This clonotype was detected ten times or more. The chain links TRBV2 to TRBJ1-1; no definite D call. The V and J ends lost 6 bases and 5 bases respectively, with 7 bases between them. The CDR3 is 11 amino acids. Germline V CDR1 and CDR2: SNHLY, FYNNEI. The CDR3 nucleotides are TGTGCCAGCAGAGTGACAACTGAAGCTTTCTTT. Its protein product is CASRVTTEAFF.

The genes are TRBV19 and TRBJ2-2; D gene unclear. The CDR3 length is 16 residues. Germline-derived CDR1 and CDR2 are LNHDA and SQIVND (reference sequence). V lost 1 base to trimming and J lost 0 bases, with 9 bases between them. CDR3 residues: CASSIGQFANTGELFF. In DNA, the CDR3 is TGTGCCAGTAGTATAGGACAATTCGCGAACACCGGGGAGCTGTTTTTT. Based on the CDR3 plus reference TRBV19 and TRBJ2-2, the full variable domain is DGGITQSPKYLFRKEGQNVTLSCEQNLNHDAMYWYRQDPGQGLRLIYYSQIVNDFQKGDIAEGYSVSREKKESFPLTVTSAQKNPTAFYLCASSIGQFANTGELFFGEGSRLTVL.

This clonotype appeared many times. Here the CDR3 DNA reads TGCGCCAGCAGTCGACACCCTAATGAAAAACTGTTTTTT. Amino acid sequence: CASSRHPNEKLFF. The J gene is TRBJ1-4, the V gene TRBV10-2; D gene uncertain. The germline V and J ends were trimmed by 5 bases and 3 bases, with 7 bases remaining between them. Germline V gives CDR1 WSHSY, CDR2 SAAADI. This CDR3 has 13 residues.

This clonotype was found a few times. CDR3 nucleotide sequence: TGTGCCAGTAGTATTATCCAGGGGGCGAGGACACCCCTCCACTTT. Encoded protein: CASSIIQGARTPLHF. This chain connects TRBV19 to TRBJ1-6, with 8 positions matching TRBD1. This CDR3 comprises 15 residues. The germline gives CDR1 LNHDA, CDR2 SQIVND (reference sequence). The V and J ends lost 3 bases and 11 bases, in that order; junction bases with no gene match: 9.

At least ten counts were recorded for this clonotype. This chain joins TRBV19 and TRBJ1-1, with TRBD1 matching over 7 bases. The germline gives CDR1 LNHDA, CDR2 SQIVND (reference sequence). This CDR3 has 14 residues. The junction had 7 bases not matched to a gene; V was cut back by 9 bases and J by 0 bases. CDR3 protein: CASSQQGMNTEAFF. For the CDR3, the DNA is TGTGCCAGCAGTCAACAGGGGATGAACACTGAAGCTTTCTTT.

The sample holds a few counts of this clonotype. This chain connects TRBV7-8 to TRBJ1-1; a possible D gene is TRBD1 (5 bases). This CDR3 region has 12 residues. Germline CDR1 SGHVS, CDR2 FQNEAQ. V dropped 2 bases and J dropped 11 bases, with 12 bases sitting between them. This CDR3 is CASSLFFEGAFF. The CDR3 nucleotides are TGTGCCAGCAGCTTATTTTTCGAGGGGGCTTTCTTT.

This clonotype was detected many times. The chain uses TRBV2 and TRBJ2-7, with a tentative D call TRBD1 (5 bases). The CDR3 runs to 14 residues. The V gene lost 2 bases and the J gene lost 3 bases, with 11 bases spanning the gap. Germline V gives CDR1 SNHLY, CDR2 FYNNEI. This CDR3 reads CASSESGRVYEQYF. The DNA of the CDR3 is TGTGCCAGCAGTGAATCGGGCAGGGTCTACGAGCAGTACTTC.

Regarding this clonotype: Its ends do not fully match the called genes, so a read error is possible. Here the CDR3 DNA reads TGCGCCAGCAGCCACAACGACTACTCCTACGAGCAGTACTTC. Amino acids: CASSHNDYSYEQYF. This rearrangement joins TRBV7-2 to TRBJ2-7, with D perhaps matching TRBD2 (5 bases). This CDR3 contains 14 residues. Per germline, CDR1 SGHTA and CDR2 FQGNSA. The full variable domain, rest sourced from reference TRBV7-2 and TRBJ2-7, is GAGVSQSPSNKVTEKGKDVELRCDPISGHTALYWYRQSLGQGLEFLIYFQGNSAPDKSGLPSDRFSAERTGGSVSTLTIQRTQQEDSAVYLCASSHNDYSYEQYFGPGTRLTVT.

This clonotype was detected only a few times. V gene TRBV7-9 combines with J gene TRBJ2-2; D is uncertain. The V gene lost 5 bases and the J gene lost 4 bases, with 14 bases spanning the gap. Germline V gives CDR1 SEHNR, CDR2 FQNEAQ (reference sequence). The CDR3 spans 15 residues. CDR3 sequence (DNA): TGTGCCAGCAGCCCCACTTCTTGGGGCACCGGGGAGCTGTTTTTT. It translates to CASSPTSWGTGELFF.

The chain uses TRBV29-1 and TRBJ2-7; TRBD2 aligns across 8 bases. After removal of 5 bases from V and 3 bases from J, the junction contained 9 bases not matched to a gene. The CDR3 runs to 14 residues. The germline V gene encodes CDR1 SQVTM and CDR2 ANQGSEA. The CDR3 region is CSVFGLASNYEQYF. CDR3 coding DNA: TGCAGCGTTTTTGGACTAGCCTCCAACTACGAGCAGTACTTC.

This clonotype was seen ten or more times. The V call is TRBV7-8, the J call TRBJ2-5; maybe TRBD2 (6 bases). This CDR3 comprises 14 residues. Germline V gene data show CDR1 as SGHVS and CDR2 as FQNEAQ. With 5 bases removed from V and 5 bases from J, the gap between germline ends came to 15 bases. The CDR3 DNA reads TGTGCCAGCAGCGTACGAGGAGGGCTTGAGACCCAGTACTTC. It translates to CASSVRGGLETQYF.

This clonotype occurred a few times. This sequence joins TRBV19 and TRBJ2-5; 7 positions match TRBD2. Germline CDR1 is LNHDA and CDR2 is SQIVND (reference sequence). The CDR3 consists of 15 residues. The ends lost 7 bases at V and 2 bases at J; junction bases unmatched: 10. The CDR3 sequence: CASKGEGMRQETQYF. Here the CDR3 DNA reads TGTGCCAGTAAAGGGGAGGGGATGAGGCAAGAGACCCAGTACTTC.

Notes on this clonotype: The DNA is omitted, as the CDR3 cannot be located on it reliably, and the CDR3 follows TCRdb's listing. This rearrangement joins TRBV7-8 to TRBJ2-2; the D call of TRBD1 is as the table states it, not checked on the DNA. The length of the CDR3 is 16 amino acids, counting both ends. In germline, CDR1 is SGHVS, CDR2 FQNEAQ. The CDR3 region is CASSSSRGPTPGSCFF.

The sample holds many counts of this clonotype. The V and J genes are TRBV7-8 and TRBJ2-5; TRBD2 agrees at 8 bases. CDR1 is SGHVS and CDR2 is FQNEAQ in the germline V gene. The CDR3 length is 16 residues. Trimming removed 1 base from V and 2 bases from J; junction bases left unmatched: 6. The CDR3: CASSLGRVAGQETQYF. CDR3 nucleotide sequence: TGTGCCAGCAGCTTAGGGCGGGTAGCGGGGCAAGAGACCCAGTACTTC.

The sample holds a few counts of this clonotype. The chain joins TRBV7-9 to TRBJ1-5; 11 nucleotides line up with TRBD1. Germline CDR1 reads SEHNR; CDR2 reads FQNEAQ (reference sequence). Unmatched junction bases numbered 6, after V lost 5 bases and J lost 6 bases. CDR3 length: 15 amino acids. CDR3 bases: TGTGCCAGCAGCCCTATCGGGACAGGGGGTCAGCCCCAGCATTTT. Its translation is CASSPIGTGGQPQHF. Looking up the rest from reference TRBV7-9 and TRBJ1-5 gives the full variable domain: DTGVSQNPRHKITKRGQNVTFRCDPISEHNRLYWYRQTLGQGPEFLTYFQNEAQLEKSRLLSDRFSAERPKGSFSTLEIQRTEQGDSAMYLCASSPIGTGGQPQHFGDGTRLSIL.

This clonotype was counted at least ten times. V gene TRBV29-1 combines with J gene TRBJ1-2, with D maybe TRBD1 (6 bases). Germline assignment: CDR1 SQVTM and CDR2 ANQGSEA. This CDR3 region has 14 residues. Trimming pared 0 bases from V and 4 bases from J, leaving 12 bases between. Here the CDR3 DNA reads TGCAGCGTTGAAGAGGCGGGGGCTTTCTATGGCTACACCTTC. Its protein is CSVEEAGAFYGYTF.